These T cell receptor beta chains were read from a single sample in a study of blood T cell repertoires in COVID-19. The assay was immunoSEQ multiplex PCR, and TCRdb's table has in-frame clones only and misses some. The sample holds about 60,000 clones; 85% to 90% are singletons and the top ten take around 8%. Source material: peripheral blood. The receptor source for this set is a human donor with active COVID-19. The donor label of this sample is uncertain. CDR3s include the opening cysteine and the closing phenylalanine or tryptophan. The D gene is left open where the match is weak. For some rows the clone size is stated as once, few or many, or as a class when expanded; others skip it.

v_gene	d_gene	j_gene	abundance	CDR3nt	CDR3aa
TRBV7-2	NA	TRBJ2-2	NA	TGTGCCAGCAGCCTAGGGGGGGCCGGGGAGCTGTTTTTT	CASSLGGAGELFF
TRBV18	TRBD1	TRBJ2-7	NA	TGTGCCAGCTCTTTCCGCCAGGGGGAGTTCAACGAGCAGTACTTC	CASSFRQGEFNEQYF
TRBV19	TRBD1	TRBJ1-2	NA	TGTGCCAGTAGTCCCATCCTCGGGACAGGGAAGGTCGAAAACTATGGCTACACCTTC	CASSPILGTGKVENYGYTF
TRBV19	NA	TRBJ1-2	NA	TGTGCCAGTACCACACGCACAATCGCTAACTATGGCTACACCTTC	CASTTRTIANYGYTF
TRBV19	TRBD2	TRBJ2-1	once	TGTGCCAGTAGGACTAGCGGGAGCTACAATGAGCAGTTCTTC	CASRTSGSYNEQFF
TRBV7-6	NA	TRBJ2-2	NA	TGTGCCAGCAGCTTAGCGGAGACAGAGTACACCGGGGAGCTGTTTTTT	CASSLAETEYTGELFF
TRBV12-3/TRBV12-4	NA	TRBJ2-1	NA	TGTGCCAGCAGTTCCCCAGGGGGAGGTGAGCAGTTCTTC	CASSSPGGGEQFF
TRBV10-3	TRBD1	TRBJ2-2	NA	TGTGCCGCCCGGACAGGGTCGAACACCGGGGAGCTGTTTTTT	CAARTGSNTGELFF
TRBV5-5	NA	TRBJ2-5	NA	TGTGCCAGCAGCCCGGGAAGTCTCCAAGAGACCCAGTACTTC	CASSPGSLQETQYF
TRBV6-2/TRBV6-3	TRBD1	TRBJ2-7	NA	TGTGCCAGCAGTTACTCCGACAGGGGGTTTTACGAGCAGTACTTC	CASSYSDRGFYEQYF
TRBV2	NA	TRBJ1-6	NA	TGTGCCAGCAAACGGGATTCCCCCTCCGGTTCACCCCTCCACTTT	CASKRDSPSGSPLHF
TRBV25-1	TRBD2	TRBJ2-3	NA	TGTGCCAGCAGGTGGGCTAGCGGGGGGGCAGATACGCAGTATTTT	CASRWASGGADTQYF
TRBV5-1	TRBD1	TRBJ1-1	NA	TGCGCCAGCAACGCGGGACAGGGGGGTTTGGTTACTGAAGCTTTCTTT	CASNAGQGGLVTEAFF
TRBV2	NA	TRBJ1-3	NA	TGTGCCAGCAAATCGACAGGCCCTGGGAACACCATATATTTT	CASKSTGPGNTIYF
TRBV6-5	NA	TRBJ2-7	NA	TGTGCCAGCAAGGGGGACCGCAACGAGCAGTACTTC	CASKGDRNEQYF
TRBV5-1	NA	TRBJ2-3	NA	TGCGCCAGCAGCGCCCCTCCCACTAGCTTCTCTAGCACAGATACGCAGTATTTT	CASSAPPTSFSSTDTQYF
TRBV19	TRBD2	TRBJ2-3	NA	TGTGCCAGTAGTATAGTTGGTAGCGGGGTGGATACGCAGTATTTT	CASSIVGSGVDTQYF
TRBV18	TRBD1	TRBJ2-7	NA	TGTGCCAGCTCACCGCCTCACAGGGGCCCCGAGCAGTACTTC	CASSPPHRGPEQYF
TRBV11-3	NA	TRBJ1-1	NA	TGTGCCAGCAGCTCTGCAGGGGCGGACCAGGGAGCTTTCTTT	CASSSAGADQGAFF
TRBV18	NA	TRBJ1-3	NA	TGTGCCAGCTTTGTTACAGGTTACTCTGGAAACACCATATATTTT	CASFVTGYSGNTIYF
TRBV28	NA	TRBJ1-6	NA	TGTGCCAGCAGTCTCATTCAGGGAGGGCATTCACCCCTCCACTTT	CASSLIQGGHSPLHF
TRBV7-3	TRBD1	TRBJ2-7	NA	TGTGCCAGCAGCATTGGACAGGGACCCTACGAGCAGTACTTC	CASSIGQGPYEQYF
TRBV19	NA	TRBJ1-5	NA	TGTGCCAGTAGTTCATCGGACAGCTATAGCAATCAGCCCCAGCATTTT	CASSSSDSYSNQPQHF
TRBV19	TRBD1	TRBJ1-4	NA	TGTGCCAGTAGTCCTCGCGAACTTCTGGGACAGAGAAATGAAAAACTGTTTTTT	CASSPRELLGQRNEKLFF
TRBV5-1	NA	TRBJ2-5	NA	TGCGCCAGCAGCAACAGTATGGAGACCCAGTACTTC	CASSNSMETQYF
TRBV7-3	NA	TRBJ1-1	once	TGTGCCAGCAGAGATAAGATGGGGCCCCACTTCCCGGAAGCTTTCTTT	CASRDKMGPHFPEAFF
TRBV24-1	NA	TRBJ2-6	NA	TGTGCCACCAGTGATTCGTTTGACAGCTCTGGGGCCAACGTCCTGACTTTC	CATSDSFDSSGANVLTF
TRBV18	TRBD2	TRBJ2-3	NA	TGTGCCAGCTCACCATCTAGCGGGGGGGCTGGTGATACGCAGTATTTT	CASSPSSGGAGDTQYF
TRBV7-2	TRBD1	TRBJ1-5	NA	TGTGCCAGCAGCCGTGACAGGGTTTCTGATCAGCCCCAGCATTTT	CASSRDRVSDQPQHF
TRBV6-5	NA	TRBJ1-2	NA	TGTGCCAGCAGTTTACAGTATAACTATGGCTACACCTTC	CASSLQYNYGYTF
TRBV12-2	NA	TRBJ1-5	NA	TGTGCAAGTCGAAACAGGGTCGGGACTCAGCCCCAGCATTTT	CASRNRVGTQPQHF
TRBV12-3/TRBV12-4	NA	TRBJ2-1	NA	TGTGCCAGCAGTCCGCTACACAATGAGCAGTTCTTC	CASSPLHNEQFF
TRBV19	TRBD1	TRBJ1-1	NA	TGTGCCAGTAGGCGCGACAGGGGAAACACTGAAGCTTTCTTT	CASRRDRGNTEAFF
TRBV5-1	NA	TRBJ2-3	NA	TGCGCCAGCAGCTTGAACAGGGCCACAGATACGCAGTATTTT	CASSLNRATDTQYF
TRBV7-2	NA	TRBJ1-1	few	TGTGCCAGTAAACTTTCGGGGGGGAAGAACACTGAAGCTTTCTTT	CASKLSGGKNTEAFF
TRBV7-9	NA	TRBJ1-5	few	TGTGCCAGCAGCTTAGGGCAGAATCAGCCCCAGCATTTT	CASSLGQNQPQHF
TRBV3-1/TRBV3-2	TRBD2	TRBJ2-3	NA	TGTGCCAGCAGCCAAGTAGGAGGATACAGCGGGAGAATCTTCACAGATACGCAGTATTTT	CASSQVGGYSGRIFTDTQYF
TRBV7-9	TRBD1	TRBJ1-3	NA	TGTGCCAGCAGCTCGACGGGACAGGGGGTAAACACCATATATTTT	CASSSTGQGVNTIYF
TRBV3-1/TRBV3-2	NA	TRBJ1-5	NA	TGTGCCAGCAGCCCAGGGGTTAGCAATCAGCCCCAGCATTTT	CASSPGVSNQPQHF
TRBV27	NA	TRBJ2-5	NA	TGTGCCAGCAGTTCAGGCATATGGTTGGGTGACCAGTACTTC	CASSSGIWLGDQYF
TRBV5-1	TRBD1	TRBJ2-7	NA	TGCGCCAGCAGCCCCCGGGACAGATCCTACGAGCAGTACTTC	CASSPRDRSYEQYF
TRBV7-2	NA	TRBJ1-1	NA	TGTGCCAGCAGCTTAAGGGGGAACACTGAAGCTTTCTTT	CASSLRGNTEAFF
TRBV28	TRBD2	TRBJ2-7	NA	TGTGCCAGCAGCCGGGGACTAGCGGGCTACGAGCAGTACTTC	CASSRGLAGYEQYF
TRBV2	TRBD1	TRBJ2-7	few	TGTGCCAGCAGTGCCATTGACAGGGCCTACGAGCAGTACTTC	CASSAIDRAYEQYF
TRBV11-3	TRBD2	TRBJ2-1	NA	TGTGCCAGCAGCGGAAAAACTAGCGGGGCCGACAATGAGCAGTTCTTC	CASSGKTSGADNEQFF